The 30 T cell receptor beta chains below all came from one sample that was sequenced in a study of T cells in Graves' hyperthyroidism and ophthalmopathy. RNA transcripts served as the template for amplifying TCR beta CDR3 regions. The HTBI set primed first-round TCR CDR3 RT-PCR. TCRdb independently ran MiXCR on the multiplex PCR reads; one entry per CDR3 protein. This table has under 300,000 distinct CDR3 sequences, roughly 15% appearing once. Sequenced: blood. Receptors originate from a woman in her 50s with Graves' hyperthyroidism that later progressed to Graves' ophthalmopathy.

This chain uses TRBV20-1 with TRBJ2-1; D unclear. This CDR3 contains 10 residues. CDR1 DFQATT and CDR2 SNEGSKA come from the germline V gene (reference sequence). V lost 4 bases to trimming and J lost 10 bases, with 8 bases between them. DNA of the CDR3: TGCAGTGCTAAGGTTAACGAGCAGTTCTTC. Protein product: CSAKVNEQFF.

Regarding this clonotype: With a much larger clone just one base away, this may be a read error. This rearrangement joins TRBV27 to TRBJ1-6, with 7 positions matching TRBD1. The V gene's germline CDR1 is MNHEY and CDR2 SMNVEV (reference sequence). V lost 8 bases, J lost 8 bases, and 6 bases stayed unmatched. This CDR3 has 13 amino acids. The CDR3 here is CASGTGTDSPLHF. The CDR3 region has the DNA TGTGCCAGCGGGACCGGGACAGATTCACCCCTCCACTTT.

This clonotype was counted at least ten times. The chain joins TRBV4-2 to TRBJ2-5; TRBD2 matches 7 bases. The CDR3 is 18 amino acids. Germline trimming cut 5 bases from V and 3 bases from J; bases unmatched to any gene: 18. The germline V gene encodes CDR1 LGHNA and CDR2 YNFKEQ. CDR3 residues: CASSKGFGRGSPEETQYF. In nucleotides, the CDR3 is TGTGCCAGCAGCAAAGGGTTTGGTCGCGGGAGCCCCGAAGAGACCCAGTACTTC.

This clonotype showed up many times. Here the CDR3 reads CSVFPHLRNTEAFF. As DNA, the CDR3 is TGCAGCGTTTTCCCGCATTTACGGAACACTGAAGCTTTCTTT. This chain links TRBV29-1 with TRBJ1-1, with D hard to call. V shed 5 bases and J shed 1 base, with 14 bases lying between them. The CDR3 runs 14 residues. Germline V lookup: CDR1 SQVTM, CDR2 ANQGSEA.

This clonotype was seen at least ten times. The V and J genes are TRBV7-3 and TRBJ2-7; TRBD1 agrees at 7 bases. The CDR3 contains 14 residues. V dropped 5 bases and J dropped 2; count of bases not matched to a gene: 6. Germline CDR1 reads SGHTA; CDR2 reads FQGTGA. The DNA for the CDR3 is TGTGCCAGCAGCGTCACAGGGGCGGCCTACGAGCAGTACTTC. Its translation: CASSVTGAAYEQYF.

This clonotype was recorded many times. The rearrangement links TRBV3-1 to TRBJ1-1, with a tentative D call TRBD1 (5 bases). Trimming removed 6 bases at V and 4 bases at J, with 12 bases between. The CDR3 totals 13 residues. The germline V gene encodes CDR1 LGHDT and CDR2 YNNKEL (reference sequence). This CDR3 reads CASRDQGFTEAFF. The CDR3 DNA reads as TGTGCCAGCAGGGATCAGGGTTTCACTGAAGCTTTCTTT.

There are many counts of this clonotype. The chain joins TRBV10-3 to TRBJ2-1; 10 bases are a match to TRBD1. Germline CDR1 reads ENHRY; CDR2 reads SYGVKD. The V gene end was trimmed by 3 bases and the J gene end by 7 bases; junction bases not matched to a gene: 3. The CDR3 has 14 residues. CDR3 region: CAISEPGQGNEQFF. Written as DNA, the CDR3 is TGTGCCATCAGTGAACCGGGACAGGGGAATGAGCAGTTCTTC.

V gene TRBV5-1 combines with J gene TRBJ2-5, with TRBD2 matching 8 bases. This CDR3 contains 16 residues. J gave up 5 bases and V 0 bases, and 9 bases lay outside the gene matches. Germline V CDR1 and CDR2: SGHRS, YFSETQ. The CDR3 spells CASSLGTAGGTETQYF. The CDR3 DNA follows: TGCGCCAGCAGCTTGGGGACCGCGGGGGGAACGGAGACCCAGTACTTC.

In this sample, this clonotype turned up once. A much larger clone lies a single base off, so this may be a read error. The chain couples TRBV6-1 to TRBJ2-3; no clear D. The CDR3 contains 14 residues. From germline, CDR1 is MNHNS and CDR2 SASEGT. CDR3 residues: CAGRRQIFTDTQYF. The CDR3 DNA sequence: TGTGCCGGCAGGCGGCAGATCTTCACAGATACGCAGTATTTT.

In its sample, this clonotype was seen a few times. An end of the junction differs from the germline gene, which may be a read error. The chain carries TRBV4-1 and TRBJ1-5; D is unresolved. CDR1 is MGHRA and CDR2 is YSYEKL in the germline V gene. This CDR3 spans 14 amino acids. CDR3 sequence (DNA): TGCGCCAACAGCCAAGATAGGCTTTATCAGCCCCAGCATTTT. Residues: CANSQDRLYQPQHF.

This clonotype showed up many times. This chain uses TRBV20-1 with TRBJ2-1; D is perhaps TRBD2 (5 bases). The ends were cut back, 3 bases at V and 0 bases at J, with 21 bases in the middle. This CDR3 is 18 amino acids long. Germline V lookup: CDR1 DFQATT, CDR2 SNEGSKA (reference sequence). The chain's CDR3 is CSARQRRSGPSSYNEQFF. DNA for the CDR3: TGCAGTGCTAGGCAAAGGAGGTCCGGACCCTCCTCCTACAATGAGCAGTTCTTC.

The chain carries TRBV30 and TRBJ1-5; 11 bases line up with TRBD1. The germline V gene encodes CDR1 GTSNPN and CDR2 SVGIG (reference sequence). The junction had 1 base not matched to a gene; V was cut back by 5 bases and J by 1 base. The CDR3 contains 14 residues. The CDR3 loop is CAWGQGASNQPQHF. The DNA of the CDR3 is TGTGCCTGGGGACAGGGGGCAAGCAATCAGCCCCAGCATTTT.

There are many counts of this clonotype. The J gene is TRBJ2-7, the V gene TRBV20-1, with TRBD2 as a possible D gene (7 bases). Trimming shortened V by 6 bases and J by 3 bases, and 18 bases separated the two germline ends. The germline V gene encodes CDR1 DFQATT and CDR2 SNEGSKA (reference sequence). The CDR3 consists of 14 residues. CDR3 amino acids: CSARGGGRSYEQYF. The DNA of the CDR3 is TGCAGTGCAAGGGGGGGGGGGAGGAGCTACGAGCAGTACTTC.

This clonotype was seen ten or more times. CDR3 amino acids: CASSAPWTSGSRTGELFF. The CDR3 coding sequence is TGTGCCAGCAGCGCACCCTGGACTAGCGGAAGTCGAACCGGGGAGCTGTTTTTT. The chain recombines TRBV2 with TRBJ2-2; TRBD2 matches at 10 bases. J gave up 5 bases and V 6 bases, and 15 bases lay outside the gene matches. This CDR3 has 18 residues. Germline values: CDR1 SNHLY, CDR2 FYNNEI.

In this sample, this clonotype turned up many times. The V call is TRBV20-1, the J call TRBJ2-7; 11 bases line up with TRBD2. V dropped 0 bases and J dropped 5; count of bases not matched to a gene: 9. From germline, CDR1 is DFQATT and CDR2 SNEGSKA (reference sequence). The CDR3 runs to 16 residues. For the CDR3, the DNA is TGCAGTGCTAGAGATCGCCATAGCGGGAGGGCCCACGAGCAGTACTTC. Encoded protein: CSARDRHSGRAHEQYF.

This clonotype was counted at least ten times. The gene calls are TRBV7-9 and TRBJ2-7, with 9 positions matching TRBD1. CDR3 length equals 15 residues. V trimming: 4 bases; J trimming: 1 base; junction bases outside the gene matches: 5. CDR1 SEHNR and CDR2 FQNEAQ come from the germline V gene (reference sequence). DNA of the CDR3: TGTGCCAGCAGCTATCGTGGACAGGGGTCCTACGAGCAGTACTTC. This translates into CASSYRGQGSYEQYF. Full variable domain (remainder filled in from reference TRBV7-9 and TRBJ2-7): DTGVSQNPRHKITKRGQNVTFRCDPISEHNRLYWYRQTLGQGPEFLTYFQNEAQLEKSRLLSDRFSAERPKGSFSTLEIQRTEQGDSAMYLCASSYRGQGSYEQYFGPGTRLTVT.

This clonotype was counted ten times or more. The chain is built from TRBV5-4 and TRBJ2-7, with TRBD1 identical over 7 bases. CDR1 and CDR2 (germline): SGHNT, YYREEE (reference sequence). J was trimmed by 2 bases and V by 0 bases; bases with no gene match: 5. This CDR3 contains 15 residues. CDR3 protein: CASSLDGTAAYEQYF. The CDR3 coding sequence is TGTGCCAGCAGCTTGGATGGGACAGCAGCCTACGAGCAGTACTTC.

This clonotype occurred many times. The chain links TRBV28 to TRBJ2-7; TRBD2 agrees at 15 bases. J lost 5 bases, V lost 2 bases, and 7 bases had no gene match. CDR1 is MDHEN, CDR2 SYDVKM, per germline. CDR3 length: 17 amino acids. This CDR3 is CASSLGGTSGRLNEQYF. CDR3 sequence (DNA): TGTGCCAGCAGTTTAGGGGGGACTAGCGGGAGGCTCAACGAGCAGTACTTC.

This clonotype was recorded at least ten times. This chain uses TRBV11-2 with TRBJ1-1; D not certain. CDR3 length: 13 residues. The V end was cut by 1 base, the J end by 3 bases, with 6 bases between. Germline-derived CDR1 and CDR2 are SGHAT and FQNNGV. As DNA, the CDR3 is TGTGCCAGCAGCTTAGGGGGAGACACTGAAGCTTTCTTT. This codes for CASSLGGDTEAFF.

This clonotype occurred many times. This CDR3 reads CASSLAGTAKETQYF. Written as DNA, the CDR3 is TGTGCCAGCAGTTTAGCCGGGACCGCTAAAGAGACCCAGTACTTC. The chain uses TRBV28 and TRBJ2-5; possibly TRBD1 or TRBD2 for D (5 bases each). The CDR3 spans 15 residues. V shed 2 bases and J shed 3 bases, with 13 bases lying between them. Germline CDR1 and CDR2: MDHEN and SYDVKM.

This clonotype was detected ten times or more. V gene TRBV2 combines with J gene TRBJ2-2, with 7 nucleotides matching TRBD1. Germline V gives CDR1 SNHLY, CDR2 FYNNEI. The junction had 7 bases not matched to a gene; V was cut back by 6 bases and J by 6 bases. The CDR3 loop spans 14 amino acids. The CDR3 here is CASSRDSAAGELFF. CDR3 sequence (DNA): TGTGCCAGCAGCCGGGACAGCGCAGCCGGGGAGCTGTTTTTT.

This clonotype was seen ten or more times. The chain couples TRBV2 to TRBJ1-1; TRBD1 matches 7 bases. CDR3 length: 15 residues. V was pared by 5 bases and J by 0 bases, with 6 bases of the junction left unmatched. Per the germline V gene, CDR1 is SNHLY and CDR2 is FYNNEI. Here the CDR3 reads CASSRTGGMNTEAFF. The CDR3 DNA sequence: TGTGCCAGCAGTCGGACAGGAGGCATGAACACTGAAGCTTTCTTT.

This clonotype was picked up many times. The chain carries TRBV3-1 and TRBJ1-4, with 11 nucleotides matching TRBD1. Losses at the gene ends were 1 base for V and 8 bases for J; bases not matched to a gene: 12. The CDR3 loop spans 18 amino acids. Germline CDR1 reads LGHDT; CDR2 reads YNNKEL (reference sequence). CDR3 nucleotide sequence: TGTGCCAGCAGCCAAGCCGGGACAGGGGGAAAGGAAGGAGAAAAACTGTTTTTT. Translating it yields CASSQAGTGGKEGEKLFF.

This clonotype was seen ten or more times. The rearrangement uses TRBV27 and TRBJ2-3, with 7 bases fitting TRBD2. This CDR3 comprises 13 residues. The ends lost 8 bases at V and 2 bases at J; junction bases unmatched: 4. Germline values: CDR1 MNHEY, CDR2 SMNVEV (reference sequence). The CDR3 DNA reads TGTGCCAGCCGGGACTACTACACAGATACGCAGTATTTT. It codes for CASRDYYTDTQYF.

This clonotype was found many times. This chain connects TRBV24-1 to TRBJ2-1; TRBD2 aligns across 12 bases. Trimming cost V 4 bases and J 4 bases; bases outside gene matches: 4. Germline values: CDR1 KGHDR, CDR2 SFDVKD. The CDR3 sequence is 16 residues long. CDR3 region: CATSDHGTSGYNEQFF. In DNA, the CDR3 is TGTGCCACCAGTGACCACGGGACTAGCGGGTACAATGAGCAGTTCTTC.

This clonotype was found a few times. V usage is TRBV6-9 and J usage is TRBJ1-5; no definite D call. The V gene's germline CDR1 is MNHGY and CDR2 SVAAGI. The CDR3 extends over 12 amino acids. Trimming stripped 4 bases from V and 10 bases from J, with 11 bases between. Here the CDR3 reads CASSSEISPQHF. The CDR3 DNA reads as TGTGCCAGCAGTTCTGAGATCAGCCCCCAGCATTTT.

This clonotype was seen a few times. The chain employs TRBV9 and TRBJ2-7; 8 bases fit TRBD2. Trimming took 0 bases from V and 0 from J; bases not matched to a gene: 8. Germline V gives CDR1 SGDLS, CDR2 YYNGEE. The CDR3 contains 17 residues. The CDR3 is CASSVGAGLAVSYEQYF. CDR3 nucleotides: TGTGCCAGCAGCGTAGGTGCTGGACTAGCCGTCTCCTACGAGCAGTACTTC.

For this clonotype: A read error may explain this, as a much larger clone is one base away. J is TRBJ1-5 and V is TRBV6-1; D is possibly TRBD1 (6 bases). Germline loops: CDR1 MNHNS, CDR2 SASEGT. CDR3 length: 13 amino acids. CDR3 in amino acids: CASRGTGNQPQLF. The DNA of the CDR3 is TGTGCCAGCAGGGGAACAGGGAATCAGCCCCAGCTTTTT.

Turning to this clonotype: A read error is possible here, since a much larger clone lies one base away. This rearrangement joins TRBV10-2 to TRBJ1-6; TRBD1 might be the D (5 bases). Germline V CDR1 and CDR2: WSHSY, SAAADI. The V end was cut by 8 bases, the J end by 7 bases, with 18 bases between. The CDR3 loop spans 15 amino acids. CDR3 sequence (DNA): TGCGCCAGCTCCCGGGGACGGGGTTGGAATTCACCCCTCCACTTT. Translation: CASSRGRGWNSPLHF.

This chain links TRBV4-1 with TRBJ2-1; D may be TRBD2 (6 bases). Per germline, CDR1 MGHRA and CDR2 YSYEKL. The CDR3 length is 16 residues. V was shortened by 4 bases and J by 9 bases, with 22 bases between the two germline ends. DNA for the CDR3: TGCGCCAGCAGCCGGACGACGGGAGCCGCAATCTCTGAGCAGTTCTTC. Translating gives CASSRTTGAAISEQFF.